Reported below is one T cell receptor beta chain. This entry belongs to a study of blood T cell repertoires in COVID-19. Study-wide background: Donors in the United States, Italy and Spain gave samples during acute or convalescent COVID-19. The cDNA or gDNA used as material had been derived from T cells, B-cell-depleted T cells, or PBMCs.

The CDR3 has 13 amino acids. The V and J ends lost 8 bases and 7 bases respectively, with 14 bases between them. Germline V lookup: CDR1 LNHNV, CDR2 YYDKDF (reference sequence). In the authors' workflow: For nucleated cells, counts were estimated from reference gene primer amplification. The protocol was immunoSEQ multiplex PCR, while the TCRdb copy is restricted to in-frame clones and leaves out a portion. V, J and clone size reflect that table, while D and trimming were determined from the DNA. The repertoire holds about 200,000 clones, with roughly nine tenths as singletons. The TCR originated in a man aged 40-49 years with active or convalescent COVID-19. This sequence joins TRBV15 and TRBJ1-4; D unresolved. Sequenced sample: peripheral blood. The CDR3, as DNA: TGTGCCACCTCTTCACGAGAAAGTGAAAAACTGTTTTTT. Amino acid sequence: CATSSRESEKLFF.